The 14 T cell receptor beta chains listed next were all sequenced from one sample in a study of blood T cell repertoires in COVID-19. The data were produced by immunoSEQ multiplex PCR, yet TCRdb's version contains in-frame clones alone and is incomplete. Seen here are 180,000 or so clones, approximately 80% observed once, and the top ten hold 8.5% to 10%. The sample consisted of peripheral blood. All receptors derive from a woman in her forties or fifties with active or convalescent COVID-19.

The chain joins TRBV29-1 to TRBJ1-1, with 8 bases that match TRBD1. Germline CDR1 reads SQVTM; CDR2 reads ANQGSEA. The V and J ends lost 7 bases and 4 bases, in that order; junction bases with no gene match: 8. The CDR3 totals 13 residues. CDR3 DNA sequence: TGCAGCGAAGACAGGGGCATAGGCACTGAAGCTTTCTTT. It translates to CSEDRGIGTEAFF.

The rearrangement uses TRBV7-9 and TRBJ2-6; 12 bases agree with TRBD1. The length of the CDR3 is 19 residues. CDR1 is SEHNR and CDR2 is FQNEAQ in the germline V gene (reference sequence). The J segment lost 3 bases and the V segment lost 0 bases, leaving 6 bases of the junction unmatched. CDR3 coding DNA: TGTGCCAGCAGCTTAGCGGCCGGGACAGGGGGCCTTGGGGCCAACGTCCTGACTTTC. Residues: CASSLAAGTGGLGANVLTF.

This chain links TRBV2 with TRBJ1-2, with D unresolved. V gave up 7 bases and J gave up 1 base, with 10 bases separating them. This CDR3 comprises 13 residues. The germline V gene encodes CDR1 SNHLY and CDR2 FYNNEI. The DNA of the CDR3 is TGTGCCAGCAAAACAGACCTTAACTATGGCTACACCTTC. Translated: CASKTDLNYGYTF.

This clone was recorded a few times. The chain recombines TRBV6-5 with TRBJ2-1; no firm D call. Trimming took 0 bases from V and 5 from J, leaving 14 bases between them. Germline V gene lookup returns CDR1 MNHEY and CDR2 SVGAGI. CDR3 length: 16 residues. DNA for the CDR3: TGTGCCAGCAGTTACTCACTTTGGCGCGGAAACAATGAGCAGTTCTTC. Translating it yields CASSYSLWRGNNEQFF.

The rearrangement joins TRBV7-2 to TRBJ1-1, with D perhaps TRBD1 (6 bases). The germline V and J ends were trimmed by 5 bases and 6 bases, with 10 bases remaining between them. The germline CDR1 and CDR2 sequences are SGHTA and FQGNSA. This CDR3 is 12 amino acids long. In nucleotides, the CDR3 is TGTGCCAGCAGCCCAGGGGCGTCTGAAGCTTTCTTT. This translates into CASSPGASEAFF.

The chain links TRBV2 to TRBJ2-5; the D gene is possibly TRBD2 (7 bases). V gave up 6 bases and J gave up 1 base, with 15 bases separating them. The CDR3 sequence is 15 residues long. Germline lookup yields CDR1 SNHLY and CDR2 FYNNEI. This chain's CDR3 is CASRGMGGGQETQYF. The CDR3 bases are TGTGCCAGCAGGGGGATGGGAGGGGGCCAAGAGACCCAGTACTTC.

This chain links TRBV19 with TRBJ1-1; D is unresolved. The CDR3 totals 15 residues. Trimming removed 3 bases from V and 4 bases from J, with 15 bases in between. Germline lookup yields CDR1 LNHDA and CDR2 SQIVND (reference sequence). CDR3 in DNA: TGTGCCAGTAGTATTGGGCGAGAGCGGGGCACTGAAGCTTTCTTT. It yields the protein CASSIGRERGTEAFF.

This clone has just a few counts. The chain has TRBV4-2 and TRBJ1-3, with 8 bases aligning to TRBD1. The CDR3 length is 13 residues. Germline-derived CDR1 and CDR2 are LGHNA and YNFKEQ. V dropped 3 bases and J dropped 8; count of bases not matched to a gene: 3. The CDR3 here is CASSQTGVDTIYF. DNA for the CDR3: TGTGCCAGCAGCCAGACAGGGGTAGACACCATATATTTT.

The rearrangement uses TRBV6-2 or TRBV6-3 and TRBJ2-7; the D gene is possibly TRBD1 (5 bases). V was clipped by 5 bases and J by 4 bases, with 6 bases between them. The CDR3 is made up of 11 amino acids. The germline V gene has CDR1 MNHEY and CDR2 SVGEGT. The CDR3 reads CASSRQYEQYF. The CDR3 DNA reads TGTGCCAGCAGTCGACAGTACGAGCAGTACTTC.

This clone occurred once. This rearrangement joins TRBV7-9 to TRBJ2-5; weak D call: TRBD2 (5 bases). The CDR3 length is 13 residues. V lost 1 base to trimming and J lost 5 bases, with 8 bases between them. Germline V gene lookup returns CDR1 SEHNR and CDR2 FQNEAQ (reference sequence). The chain's CDR3 is CASSLGGSETQYF. As DNA, the CDR3 is TGTGCCAGCAGCTTAGGCGGGTCGGAGACCCAGTACTTC.

The J gene is TRBJ2-1, the V gene TRBV4-1; a weak D match, TRBD1 (5 bases). The V gene lost 0 bases and the J gene lost 2 bases, with 11 bases spanning the gap. CDR3 size: 16 residues. Germline V gene lookup returns CDR1 MGHRA and CDR2 YSYEKL. CDR3 sequence: CASSQEGRAAYNEQFF. The DNA of the CDR3 is TGCGCCAGCAGCCAAGAGGGCAGGGCCGCCTACAATGAGCAGTTCTTC.

The J gene is TRBJ1-5, the V gene TRBV3-1 (or the pseudogene TRBV3-2); D unclear. This CDR3 spans 14 amino acids. The V and J ends lost 0 bases and 0 bases respectively, with 3 bases between them. CDR1 and CDR2 (germline): LGHDT, YNNKEL (reference sequence). DNA of the CDR3: TGTGCCAGCAGCCAAGACGGTAGCAATCAGCCCCAGCATTTT. This gives the protein CASSQDGSNQPQHF.

Only a few counts were recorded for this clone. The gene calls are TRBV28 and TRBJ1-1; 9 bases map to TRBD1. This CDR3 spans 13 amino acids. The V and J ends lost 6 bases and 9 bases, in that order; junction bases with no gene match: 8. Germline CDR1 is MDHEN and CDR2 is SYDVKM. The CDR3 DNA follows: TGTGCCAGCAGCCCGGACAGGGGAGATCAAGCTTTCTTT. This codes for CASSPDRGDQAFF.

This clone has just a few counts. V is TRBV6-2 or TRBV6-3 and J is TRBJ2-5; D gene uncertain. This CDR3 region has 14 residues. V lost 3 bases and J lost 2, with 10 bases in between. The germline CDR1 and CDR2 sequences are MNHEY and SVGEGT. The CDR3 spells CASSYSSIQETQYF. The CDR3 DNA sequence: TGTGCCAGCAGTTATAGTAGTATTCAAGAGACCCAGTACTTC.